This T cell receptor beta chain was found in a study of blood T cell repertoires in COVID-19. Study background: PBMCs, B-cell-depleted T cells, or T cells were the source of the cDNA or gDNA that made up the material.

Authors' processing steps: How many nucleated cells were present was estimated from reference gene primer amplification. Here immunoSEQ multiplex PCR was the method, and the copy in TCRdb shows in-frame clones only, minus some. Clone size and V and J calls were adopted from that table, with D and trimming inferred from the DNA. The sample contains approximately 230,000 clones, about 85% of which appear only once. V lost 1 base and J lost 0; bases outside the gene matches: 8. The germline CDR1 and CDR2 sequences are SGHTA and FQGNSA. The CDR3 is 19 amino acids. The chain combines TRBV7-2 with TRBJ2-3; 12 nucleotides match TRBD2. Input material: peripheral blood. This clonotype was obtained from a man between 18 and 29 years old with active or convalescent COVID-19. DNA for the CDR3: TGTGCCAGCAGCTTAGTTGGACTAGCGGGACCCACTAGCACAGATACGCAGTATTTT. It codes for CASSLVGLAGPTSTDTQYF.